The 14 T cell receptor beta chains below were found in one sample sequenced in a study of cytomegalovirus exposure and HLA in healthy donors. Use of 60 Vbeta and 13 Jbeta primers characterized the PCR. The repertoire was sequenced with immunoSEQ multiplex PCR; TCRdb's copy has only in-frame clones and lacks some. In the table there are some 150,000 clones, approximately 86% of which are singletons. Sequenced sample: PBMCs. These TCRs come from a woman between 45 and 60 years old in good health and CMV-seropositive.

The chain employs TRBV4-1 and TRBJ1-1; D is unresolved. V lost 6 bases, J lost 0 bases, and 8 bases lay in between. This CDR3 is 13 amino acids long. CDR1 is MGHRA and CDR2 is YSYEKL in the germline V gene. Here the CDR3 reads CASRLTVNTEAFF. In DNA form, the CDR3 reads TGCGCCAGCAGGCTTACAGTGAACACTGAAGCTTTCTTT.

V and J are TRBV12-5 and TRBJ2-1; TRBD2 matches at 12 bases. The germline V gene has CDR1 LGHNT and CDR2 FRNRAP. The V segment lost 5 bases and the J segment 7 bases; nucleotides outside the gene matches: 6. The CDR3 has 15 amino acids. CDR3 in DNA: TGTGCTAGTGGTCCAACTAGCGGGGGGCGTAATGAGCAGTTCTTC. Residues: CASGPTSGGRNEQFF.

This chain uses TRBV18 with TRBJ2-7; the match to TRBD1 covers 7 bases. J lost 3 bases, V lost 3 bases, and 2 bases had no gene match. The CDR3 loop spans 13 amino acids. CDR1 KGHSH and CDR2 LQKENI come from the germline V gene. Written as DNA, the CDR3 is TGTGCCAGCTCACCCGGACAGGTCTACGAGCAGTACTTC. Translating it yields CASSPGQVYEQYF.

This clone has only one observation. The gene calls are TRBV25-1 and TRBJ2-3, with 8 bases fitting TRBD2. CDR1 and CDR2 (germline): MGHDK, SYGVNS. The CDR3 runs 14 residues. J gave up 7 bases and V 4 bases, and 7 bases lay outside the gene matches. CDR3 amino acids: CASSVSGGANTQYF. In DNA form, the CDR3 reads TGTGCCAGCAGTGTGTCCGGGGGGGCGAATACGCAGTATTTT.

V gene TRBV18 combines with J gene TRBJ1-6, with TRBD1 matching 8 bases. With 8 bases clipped from V and 0 bases from J, the junction kept 6 bases outside the gene matches. The CDR3 sequence is 16 residues long. Germline loops: CDR1 KGHSH, CDR2 LQKENI. In nucleotides, the CDR3 is TGTGCCAGCGCCGGGACAGGAGACTCCTATAATTCACCCCTCCACTTT. Encoded protein: CASAGTGDSYNSPLHF.

V usage is TRBV9 and J usage is TRBJ2-1, with D maybe TRBD1 (6 bases). Germline assignment: CDR1 SGDLS and CDR2 YYNGEE. Trimming stripped 0 bases from V and 6 bases from J, with 13 bases between. This CDR3 spans 15 amino acids. CDR3 DNA: TGTGCCAGCAGCGTAGAAGTGGGGGCTTCCAATGAGCAGTTCTTC. Encoded protein: CASSVEVGASNEQFF. Full variable domain (outside the CDR3, taken from reference TRBV9 and TRBJ2-1): DSGVTQTPKHLITATGQRVTLRCSPRSGDLSVYWYQQSLDQGLQFLIQYYNGEERAKGNILERFSAQQFPDLHSELNLSSLELGDSALYFCASSVEVGASNEQFFGPGTRLTVL.

This rearrangement joins TRBV27 to TRBJ2-1; 14 positions match TRBD2. CDR3 length: 20 residues. Losses at the gene ends were 5 bases for V and 0 bases for J; bases not matched to a gene: 12. The germline gives CDR1 MNHEY, CDR2 SMNVEV (reference sequence). This CDR3 reads CASSRPGLAGVSSSYNEQFF. DNA for the CDR3: TGTGCCAGCAGTCGGCCGGGACTAGCGGGGGTTTCCAGCTCCTACAATGAGCAGTTCTTC.

The J gene is TRBJ1-2, the V gene TRBV5-6; D is possibly TRBD1 (6 bases). The germline V and J ends were trimmed by 3 bases and 8 bases, with 17 bases remaining between them. The CDR3 covers 14 residues. Germline CDR1 reads SGHDT; CDR2 reads YYEEEE. CDR3 in DNA: TGTGCCAGCAGCTCCCTGAGGGGGTGGGCCGGCTACACCTTC. Translated: CASSSLRGWAGYTF.

The V and J genes are TRBV7-2 and TRBJ1-2; 7 positions agree with TRBD1. The junction had 4 bases not matched to a gene; V was cut back by 5 bases and J by 4 bases. CDR3 length: 13 amino acids. Germline V gives CDR1 SGHTA, CDR2 FQGNSA. The CDR3 is CASSAQGVYGYTF. The CDR3 nucleotides are TGTGCCAGCAGCGCCCAGGGGGTCTATGGCTACACCTTC. The whole variable domain, filled in from reference TRBV7-2 and TRBJ1-2, reads GAGVSQSPSNKVTEKGKDVELRCDPISGHTALYWYRQSLGQGLEFLIYFQGNSAPDKSGLPSDRFSAERTGGSVSTLTIQRTQQEDSAVYLCASSAQGVYGYTFGSGTRLTVV.

As to this clone: An end of the junction does not agree with germline; a read error may underlie this. The chain combines TRBV7-9 with TRBJ1-1; D is unresolved. CDR1 is SEHNR, CDR2 FQNEAQ, per germline (reference sequence). The CDR3 length is 12 residues. The CDR3 protein is CSSSLITDEAFF. The CDR3 bases are TGTTCCAGCAGCCTAATTACCGATGAAGCTTTCTTT.

The chain is built from TRBV6-5 and TRBJ1-1, with D unclear. The germline V and J ends were trimmed by 2 bases and 5 bases, with 9 bases remaining between them. This CDR3 contains 13 residues. Per germline, CDR1 MNHEY and CDR2 SVGAGI. This CDR3 reads CASSYQTRTEAFF. For the CDR3, the DNA is TGTGCCAGCAGTTACCAGACAAGAACTGAAGCTTTCTTT.

The chain recombines TRBV6-6 with TRBJ1-1; D is uncertain. CDR3 length: 15 amino acids. CDR1 and CDR2 from the germline V gene are MNHNY and SVGAGI (reference sequence). V lost 5 bases and J 5 bases, leaving 18 bases between the germline ends. CDR3 bases: TGTGCCAGCAGTGACGCGGGGAAGGCGGGTACTGAAGCTTTCTTT. Protein sequence: CASSDAGKAGTEAFF.

The CDR3 sequence is CASSVGTGRNEQYF. The CDR3 bases are TGTGCCAGCAGCGTAGGGACAGGGAGGAACGAGCAGTACTTC. This rearrangement joins TRBV9 to TRBJ2-7; 8 bases agree with TRBD1. The CDR3 sequence is 14 residues long. V lost 0 bases to trimming and J lost 5 bases; unmatched junction nucleotides: 4. Germline assignment: CDR1 SGDLS and CDR2 YYNGEE.

V gene TRBV5-1 combines with J gene TRBJ2-2; 14 bases fit TRBD2. CDR3 length: 16 residues. Germline CDR1 and CDR2: SGHRS and YFSETQ. Losses at the gene ends were 3 bases for V and 5 bases for J; bases not matched to a gene: 3. The CDR3 reads CASSSGLAGVTGELFF. The CDR3, as DNA: TGCGCCAGCAGCTCGGGACTAGCGGGGGTTACCGGGGAGCTGTTTTTT.